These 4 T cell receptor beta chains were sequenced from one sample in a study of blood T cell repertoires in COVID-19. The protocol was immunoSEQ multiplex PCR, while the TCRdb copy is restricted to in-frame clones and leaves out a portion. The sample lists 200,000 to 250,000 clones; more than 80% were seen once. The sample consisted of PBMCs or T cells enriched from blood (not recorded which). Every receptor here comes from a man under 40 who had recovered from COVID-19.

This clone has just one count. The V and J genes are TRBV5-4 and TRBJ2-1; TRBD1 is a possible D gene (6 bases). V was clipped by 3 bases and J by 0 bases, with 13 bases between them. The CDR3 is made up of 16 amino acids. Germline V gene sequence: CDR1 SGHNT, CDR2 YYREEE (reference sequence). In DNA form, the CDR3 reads TGTGCCAGCAGCTCGAAACAGGGTGCCTCCTACAATGAGCAGTTCTTC. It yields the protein CASSSKQGASYNEQFF.

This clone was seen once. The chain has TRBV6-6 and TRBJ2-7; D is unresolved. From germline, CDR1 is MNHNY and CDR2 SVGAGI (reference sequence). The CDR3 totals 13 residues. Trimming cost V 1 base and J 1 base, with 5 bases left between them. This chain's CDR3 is CASSYFESYEQYF. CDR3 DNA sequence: TGTGCCAGCAGTTACTTCGAGTCCTACGAGCAGTACTTC.

CDR3 in amino acids: CASSQDRAGNSPLHF. The CDR3 DNA reads as TGCGCCAGCAGCCAGGACAGGGCCGGTAATTCACCCCTCCACTTT. V is TRBV4-1 and J is TRBJ1-6; 8 bases match TRBD1. V was clipped by 3 bases and J by 6 bases; unmatched bases: 4. This CDR3 contains 15 residues. Germline loops: CDR1 MGHRA, CDR2 YSYEKL.

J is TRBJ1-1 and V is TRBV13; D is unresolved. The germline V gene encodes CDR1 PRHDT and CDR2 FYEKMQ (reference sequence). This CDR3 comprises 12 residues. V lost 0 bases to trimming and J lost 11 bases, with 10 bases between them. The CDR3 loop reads CASSLGRRMAFF. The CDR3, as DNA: TGTGCCAGCAGCTTAGGGAGGAGGATGGCTTTCTTT.